Each of the 7 T cell receptor beta chains below was sequenced from the same sample in a study of blood T cells in healthy people across ages. The second PCR ran roughly 6 to 11 cycles with a sample-barcoded 5' primer and J-beta primers. TCRdb fed the 5' RACE reads into MiXCR, producing one record per CDR3 protein. In the table there are about 1,000,000 distinct CDR3 sequences, 35% to 55% of which are singletons. Sequenced input: blood. These receptors were taken from a woman aged 55 to 70 in good health.

The sample holds a few counts of this clonotype. This sequence joins TRBV6-2 or TRBV6-3 and TRBJ2-1, with TRBD1 as a possible D gene (6 bases). Germline V gives CDR1 MNHEY, CDR2 SVGEGT. This CDR3 contains 17 residues. Trimming took 5 bases from V and 3 from J, leaving 20 bases between them. Written as DNA, the CDR3 is TGTGCCAGCAGTACTACCAAGGGACAATTAGTCTACAATGAGCAGTTCTTC. It codes for CASSTTKGQLVYNEQFF.

J is TRBJ1-2 and V is TRBV12-3 or TRBV12-4; D is unresolved. The CDR3 is 12 amino acids. Between the trimmed V and J ends, which lost 5 bases and 8 bases, there was a span of 12 bases. The CDR3 here is CASSPSVLGYTF. For the CDR3, the DNA is TGTGCCAGCAGTCCCTCCGTCCTCGGCTACACCTTC.

The chain couples TRBV11-2 to TRBJ2-1; weak D call: TRBD2 (6 bases). The DNA matches TRBJ2-7 better at its end, which makes the J call doubtful. Germline V gene sequence: CDR1 SGHAT, CDR2 FQNNGV. CDR3 length equals 16 residues. The CDR3 DNA reads as TGTGCCAGCAGCTTAGGGTCCGGGGACTCCTACAATGAGCAGTACTTC. This gives the protein CASSLGSGDSYNEQYF.

In its sample, this clonotype was seen a few times. V is TRBV4-1 and J is TRBJ2-3; possible D gene TRBD2, 6 bases. The CDR3 runs 16 residues. V lost 1 base, J lost 3 bases, and 14 bases lay in between. Per germline, CDR1 MGHRA and CDR2 YSYEKL. The CDR3 protein is CASSQVPSVETDTQYF. The CDR3 DNA reads TGCGCCAGCAGCCAAGTACCTAGCGTAGAGACAGATACGCAGTATTTT.

This clonotype was seen a handful of times. This rearrangement joins TRBV7-9 to TRBJ1-5; D uncertain. Germline CDR1 is SEHNR and CDR2 is FQNEAQ (reference sequence). The CDR3 runs 12 residues. Trimming took 10 bases from V and 6 from J, leaving 13 bases between them. CDR3 bases: TGTGCCACCCAGGCGGGGTCTCAGCCCCAGCATTTT. This gives the protein CATQAGSQPQHF.

This chain uses TRBV5-1 with TRBJ1-1; D not resolved. Trimming removed 4 bases at V and 1 base at J, with 17 bases between. Germline loops: CDR1 SGHRS, CDR2 YFSETQ. The CDR3 contains 16 residues. CDR3 amino acids: CASSPADSLRNTEAFF. The CDR3 DNA follows: TGCGCCAGCAGCCCTGCGGACTCCCTGAGGAACACTGAAGCTTTCTTT.

V usage is TRBV27 and J usage is TRBJ2-1; no definite D call. V was shortened by 7 bases and J by 8 bases, with 15 bases between the two germline ends. Germline loops: CDR1 MNHEY, CDR2 SMNVEV (reference sequence). The CDR3 length is 13 residues. The CDR3 region has the DNA TGTGCCAGCAAACCTCCAAGGAGCTATGAGCAGTTCTTC. Protein: CASKPPRSYEQFF.